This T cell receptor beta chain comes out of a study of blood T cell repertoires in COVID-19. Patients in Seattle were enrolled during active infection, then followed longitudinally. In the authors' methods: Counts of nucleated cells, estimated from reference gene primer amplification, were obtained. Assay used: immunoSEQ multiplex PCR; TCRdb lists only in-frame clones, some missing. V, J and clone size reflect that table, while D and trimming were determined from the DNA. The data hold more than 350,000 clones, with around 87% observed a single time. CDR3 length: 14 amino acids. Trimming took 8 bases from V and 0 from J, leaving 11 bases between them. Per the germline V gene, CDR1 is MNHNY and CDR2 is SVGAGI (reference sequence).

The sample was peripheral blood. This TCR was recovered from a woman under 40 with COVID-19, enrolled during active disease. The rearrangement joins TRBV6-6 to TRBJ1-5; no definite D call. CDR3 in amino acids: CASDRRDSNQPQHF. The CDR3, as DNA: TGTGCCAGCGACCGTCGGGATAGCAATCAGCCCCAGCATTTT.